The sequence of this T cell receptor beta chain was determined in a study of OX40 agonist ivuxolimab in advanced cancers. Study-wide results and caveats: Low normalized clonal expansion also occurred in some nonresponding patients.

The table came from immunoSEQ multiplex PCR; TCRdb's copy has only in-frame clones and leaves some out. The sample has 65,000 to 95,000 clones, less than 95% seen once. Of note for this clone: The antigen remains unidentified.

The length of the CDR3 is 15 residues. V was pared by 7 bases and J by 6 bases, with 14 bases of the junction left unmatched. Germline CDR1 and CDR2: SNHLY and FYNNEI. This clonotype was sampled from an adult with an advanced solid tumor such as melanoma, head and neck, liver or kidney cancer. The chain uses TRBV2 and TRBJ2-7; 8 nucleotides agree with TRBD1. Sequencing used CD4+ or CD8+ T cells sorted from blood, obtained in a trial of the OX40 agonist ivuxolimab. The CDR3 DNA reads TGTGCCAGCATGGTCCCGACACCAGGGGGCCTCGAGCAGTACTTC. This gives the protein CASMVPTPGGLEQYF.